This TCR beta chain comes out of a study of metastatic and nonmetastatic thyroid tumors. Study summary: Repertoires of blood and of tissue (tumor or nodule) from malignant and benign thyroid patients were compared.

This clone was detected ten times or more. No antigen is known for it. Broader study findings: Malignant thyroid tumors reportedly exceeded benign nodules significantly in TCR beta diversity, with the difference appearing in blood and tumor.

Thyroid surgery took place with no prior treatment in any patient. V lost 1 base to trimming and J lost 5 bases, with 9 bases between them. Germline CDR1 is LNHDA and CDR2 is SQIVND (reference sequence). The CDR3 has 14 amino acids. As originally analysed: Construction of a distant-metastasis classifier for papillary thyroid cancer relied on CDR3 differences across clinicopathological groups. With MiXCR, TCRdb called clones anew from the PCR reads. TCRdb, not the authors, supplied the V and J calls. This table holds about 40,000 clones, roughly a sixth found once. Specimen: blood. The gene calls are TRBV19 and TRBJ1-5, with D hard to call. This clonotype originated in a female donor with papillary thyroid cancer or a benign thyroid nodule (not recorded which). Some clones in this sample may be carry-over from other donors' samples. In nucleotides, the CDR3 is TGTGCCAGTAGTATAGGGACGGATTATCAGCCCCAGCATTTT. This sequence encodes CASSIGTDYQPQHF.